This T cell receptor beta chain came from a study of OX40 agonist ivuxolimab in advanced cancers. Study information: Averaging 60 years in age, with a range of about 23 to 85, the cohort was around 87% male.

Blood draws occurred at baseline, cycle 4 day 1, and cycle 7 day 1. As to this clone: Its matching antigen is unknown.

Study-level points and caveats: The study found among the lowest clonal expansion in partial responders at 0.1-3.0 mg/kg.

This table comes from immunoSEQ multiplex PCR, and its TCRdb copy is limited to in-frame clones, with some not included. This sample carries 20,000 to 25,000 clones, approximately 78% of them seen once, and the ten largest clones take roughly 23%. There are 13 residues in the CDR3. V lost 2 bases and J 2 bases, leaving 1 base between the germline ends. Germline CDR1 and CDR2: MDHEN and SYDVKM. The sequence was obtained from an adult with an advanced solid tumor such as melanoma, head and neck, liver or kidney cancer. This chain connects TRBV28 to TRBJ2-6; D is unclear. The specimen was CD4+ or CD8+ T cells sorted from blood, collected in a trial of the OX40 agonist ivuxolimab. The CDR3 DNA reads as TGTGCCAGCAGTTTAGCTGGGGCCAACGTCCTGACTTTC. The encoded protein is CASSLAGANVLTF.